This paragraph covers one T cell receptor (beta chain) sequence. The sample is drawn from a study of T cell changes during pregnancy in multiple sclerosis. The CDR3 has 19 residues. V lost 1 base to trimming and J lost 4 bases; unmatched junction nucleotides: 15. Germline V gene sequence: CDR1 MGHRA, CDR2 YSYEKL. Measured with immunoSEQ multiplex PCR; TCRdb has only the in-frame clones, and not every one. This sample yields about 53,000 clones, of which around 90% are seen a single time; 0.5% belongs to the top ten. Specimen: CD4+ T cells from peripheral blood mononuclear cells, collected in the third trimester of pregnancy. V gene TRBV4-1 combines with J gene TRBJ2-3, with 9 positions matching TRBD2. This receptor was obtained from a female donor with multiple sclerosis, enrolled in a pregnancy study. Here the CDR3 reads CASSQGASGGPFGSDTQYF. CDR3 DNA: TGCGCCAGCAGCCAAGGGGCGAGCGGGGGGCCCTTTGGCTCAGATACGCAGTATTTT.